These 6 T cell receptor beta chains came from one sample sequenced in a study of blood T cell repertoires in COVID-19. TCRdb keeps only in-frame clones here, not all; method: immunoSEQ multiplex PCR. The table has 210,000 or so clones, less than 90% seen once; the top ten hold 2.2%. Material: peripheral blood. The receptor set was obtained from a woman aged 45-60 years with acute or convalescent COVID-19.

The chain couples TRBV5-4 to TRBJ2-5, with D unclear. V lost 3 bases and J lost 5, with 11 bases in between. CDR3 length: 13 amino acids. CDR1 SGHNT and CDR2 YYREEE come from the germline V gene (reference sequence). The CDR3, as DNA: TGTGCCAGCAGCTCTCCGGGTTCTGAGACCCAGTACTTC. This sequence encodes CASSSPGSETQYF.

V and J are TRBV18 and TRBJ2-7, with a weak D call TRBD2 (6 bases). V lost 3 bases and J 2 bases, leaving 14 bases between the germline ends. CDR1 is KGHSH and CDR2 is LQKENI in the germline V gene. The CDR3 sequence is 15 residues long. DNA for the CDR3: TGTGCCAGCTCACCCGGGGGTGGATTCCCCTACGAGCAGTACTTC. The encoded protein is CASSPGGGFPYEQYF.

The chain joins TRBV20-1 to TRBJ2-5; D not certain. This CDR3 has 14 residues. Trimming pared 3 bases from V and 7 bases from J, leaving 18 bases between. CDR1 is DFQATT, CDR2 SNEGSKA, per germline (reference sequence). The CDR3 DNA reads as TGCAGTGCTAGTGTCCCTCGGCCGACGGGGACCCAGTACTTC. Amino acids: CSASVPRPTGTQYF.

The CDR3 DNA follows: TGTGCTAGTGGTTTGACCCACAGGGACACTGAAGCTTTCTTT. This encodes CASGLTHRDTEAFF. The rearrangement links TRBV12-5 to TRBJ1-1; D might be TRBD1 (6 bases). This CDR3 has 14 amino acids. CDR1 LGHNT and CDR2 FRNRAP come from the germline V gene. V shed 2 bases and J shed 3 bases, with 10 bases lying between them.

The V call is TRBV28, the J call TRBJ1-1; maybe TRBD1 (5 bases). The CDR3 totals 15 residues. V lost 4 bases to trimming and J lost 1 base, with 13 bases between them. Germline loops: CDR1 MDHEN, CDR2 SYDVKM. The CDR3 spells CASSSASDTNTEAFF. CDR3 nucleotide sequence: TGTGCCAGCAGTTCGGCCTCGGACACGAACACTGAAGCTTTCTTT.

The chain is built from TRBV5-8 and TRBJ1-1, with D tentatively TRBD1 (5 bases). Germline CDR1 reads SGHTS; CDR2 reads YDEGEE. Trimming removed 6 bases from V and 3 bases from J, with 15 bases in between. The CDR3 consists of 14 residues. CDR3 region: CASTHGHSHTEAFF. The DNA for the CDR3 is TGTGCCAGCACACATGGACACTCGCACACTGAAGCTTTCTTT.